The next 29 T cell receptor beta chains were all read from a single sample in a study of blood T cell repertoires in COVID-19. Assay used: immunoSEQ multiplex PCR; TCRdb lists only in-frame clones, some missing. The sample has 110,000 or so clones, around 80% seen once. The specimen was peripheral blood. The receptors come from a man between 45 and 60 years old with acute or convalescent COVID-19.

The chain recombines TRBV27 with TRBJ2-7; D is perhaps TRBD1 (5 bases). Germline CDR1 is MNHEY and CDR2 is SMNVEV (reference sequence). The CDR3 is 14 amino acids. V lost 7 bases and J lost 2, with 15 bases in between. CDR3 amino acids: CASTPYAQAYEQYF. CDR3 in DNA: TGTGCCAGCACTCCCTACGCACAGGCCTACGAGCAGTACTTC.

V and J are TRBV7-8 and TRBJ2-5; a possible D gene is TRBD2 (5 bases). CDR3 length: 13 amino acids. CDR1 SGHVS and CDR2 FQNEAQ come from the germline V gene. V lost 3 bases, J lost 3 bases, and 8 bases lay in between. The CDR3 sequence: CASSFGVKETQYF. As DNA, the CDR3 is TGTGCCAGCAGCTTCGGGGTAAAAGAGACCCAGTACTTC.

This clone was recorded once. The gene calls are TRBV7-6 and TRBJ2-3; D gene ambiguous. V was clipped by 4 bases and J by 2 bases, with 13 bases between them. Germline CDR1 and CDR2: SGHVS and FNYEAQ. This CDR3 spans 15 amino acids. The CDR3 region is CASSSPSGYTDTQYF. CDR3 nucleotide sequence: TGTGCCAGCAGCTCCCCCTCGGGTTACACAGATACGCAGTATTTT.

The table lists this clone with a few counts. The rearrangement links TRBV13 to TRBJ1-1; D gene ambiguous. The ends were cut back, 8 bases at V and 4 bases at J, with 23 bases in the middle. This CDR3 is built from 16 residues. The germline gives CDR1 PRHDT, CDR2 FYEKMQ (reference sequence). The CDR3 reads CASEPIIAVKSTEAFF. In DNA form, the CDR3 reads TGTGCCAGCGAACCAATAATAGCGGTAAAGAGCACTGAAGCTTTCTTT.

The V and J genes are TRBV20-1 and TRBJ2-5; D is undetermined. Germline V gives CDR1 DFQATT, CDR2 SNEGSKA (reference sequence). The CDR3 is 10 residues long. With 4 bases removed from V and 4 bases from J, the gap between germline ends came to 4 bases. CDR3 protein: CSAIRETQYF. The CDR3, as DNA: TGCAGTGCTATTCGAGAGACCCAGTACTTC.

The chain joins TRBV7-2 to TRBJ2-7; 12 nucleotides agree with TRBD2. Per the germline V gene, CDR1 is SGHTA and CDR2 is FQGNSA. This CDR3 region has 17 residues. With 3 bases clipped from V and 6 bases from J, the junction kept 12 bases outside the gene matches. This CDR3 is CASSFRASGRAQGEQYF. CDR3 DNA sequence: TGTGCCAGCAGCTTCAGGGCTAGCGGGAGGGCCCAGGGCGAGCAGTACTTC.

The rearrangement links TRBV7-9 to TRBJ2-1, with TRBD2 matching over 10 bases. The CDR3 loop spans 15 amino acids. CDR1 SEHNR and CDR2 FQNEAQ come from the germline V gene (reference sequence). V was clipped by 1 base and J by 7 bases; unmatched bases: 4. CDR3 coding DNA: TGTGCCAGCAGCTTAGTACTAGCGGGAAGGAATGAGCAGTTCTTC. Amino acid sequence: CASSLVLAGRNEQFF.

The V gene is TRBV19, the J gene TRBJ1-5, with 7 bases aligning to TRBD1. Trimming removed 1 base from V and 3 bases from J; junction bases left unmatched: 9. Germline V gives CDR1 LNHDA, CDR2 SQIVND (reference sequence). The CDR3 extends over 17 amino acids. CDR3 nucleotide sequence: TGTGCCAGTAGTATAGGACAGGGAACTAAGGACAATCAGCCCCAGCATTTT. It codes for CASSIGQGTKDNQPQHF.

The chain couples TRBV20-1 to TRBJ2-1, with D perhaps matching TRBD1 (5 bases). The V and J ends lost 3 bases and 9 bases respectively, with 12 bases between them. CDR1 is DFQATT and CDR2 is SNEGSKA in the germline V gene (reference sequence). There are 12 residues in the CDR3. The CDR3 nucleotides are TGCAGTGCTAGTGGGCAGGGCCGTGAGCAGTTCTTC. Translation gives CSASGQGREQFF.

The chain's CDR3 is CASSEGRYNEQFF. For the CDR3, the DNA is TGTGCCAGCAGTGAGGGCAGATACAATGAGCAGTTCTTC. This chain connects TRBV2 to TRBJ2-1; no reliable D call. Per the germline V gene, CDR1 is SNHLY and CDR2 is FYNNEI. This CDR3 is 13 amino acids long. Deletions cut 3 bases from V and 4 bases from J, with 7 bases between. The full variable domain, completed using reference TRBV2 and TRBJ2-1, is EPEVTQTPSHQVTQMGQEVILRCVPISNHLYFYWYRQILGQKVEFLVSFYNNEISEKSEIFDDQFSVERPDGSNFTLKIRSTKLEDSAMYFCASSEGRYNEQFFGPGTRLTVL.

The rearrangement joins TRBV7-8 to TRBJ1-4; D gene ambiguous. Germline CDR1 and CDR2: SGHVS and FQNEAQ. This CDR3 region has 16 residues. V shed 0 bases and J shed 0 bases, with 8 bases lying between them. CDR3 nucleotide sequence: TGTGCCAGCAGCTTAGCAACGGTGGCAACTAATGAAAAACTGTTTTTT. The encoded protein is CASSLATVATNEKLFF.

The chain is built from TRBV11-2 and TRBJ1-6; D gene ambiguous. Trimming removed 1 base at V and 9 bases at J, with 7 bases between. Germline lookup yields CDR1 SGHAT and CDR2 FQNNGV. CDR3 length: 13 residues. CDR3 region: CASSLAQISPLHF. The CDR3 nucleotides are TGTGCCAGCAGCTTAGCACAGATTTCACCCCTCCACTTT. Looking up the rest from reference TRBV11-2 and TRBJ1-6 gives the full variable domain: EAGVAQSPRYKIIEKRQSVAFWCNPISGHATLYWYQQILGQGPKLLIQFQNNGVVDDSQLPKDRFSAERLKGVDSTLKIQPAKLEDSAVYLCASSLAQISPLHFGNGTRLTVT.

The chain has TRBV3-1 (or the pseudogene TRBV3-2) and TRBJ1-5; D might be TRBD1 (6 bases). Trimming stripped 4 bases from V and 6 bases from J, with 16 bases between. This CDR3 spans 15 amino acids. Germline V gene sequence: CDR1 LGHDT, CDR2 YNNKEL (reference sequence). The CDR3 coding sequence is TGTGCCAGCAGCCCTCTGGGGGGAGGGGGTCAGCCCCAGCATTTT. Protein: CASSPLGGGGQPQHF.

The rearrangement uses TRBV6-5 and TRBJ1-1; D might be TRBD1 (5 bases). Trimming removed 7 bases from V and 1 base from J, with 10 bases in between. The germline CDR1 and CDR2 sequences are MNHEY and SVGAGI. The CDR3 is 13 amino acids. CDR3 sequence (DNA): TGTGCCAGCAACGGAGACAGGAACACTGAAGCTTTCTTT. Protein: CASNGDRNTEAFF.

Note on this clone: Germline is not matched at one junction end, which may reflect a read error. This chain uses TRBV2 with TRBJ1-5; D may be TRBD1 (5 bases). The CDR3 runs 14 residues. Germline V gene data show CDR1 as SNHLY and CDR2 as FYNNEI. CDR3: CASSPGISNRPQHF. CDR3 coding DNA: TGTGCCAGCAGTCCAGGGATTAGCAATCGGCCCCAGCATTTT.

The V call is TRBV10-3, the J call TRBJ1-1; 8 bases are shared with TRBD1. The V gene's germline CDR1 is ENHRY and CDR2 SYGVKD. The CDR3 runs to 14 residues. V trimming: 7 bases; J trimming: 8 bases; junction bases outside the gene matches: 12. The CDR3 reads CAITVPGGTGEAFF. In nucleotides, the CDR3 is TGTGCCATCACCGTACCCGGCGGGACAGGCGAAGCTTTCTTT.

The chain has TRBV7-8 and TRBJ1-1; D perhaps matches TRBD1 (5 bases). The CDR3 runs 17 residues. The germline V gene has CDR1 SGHVS and CDR2 FQNEAQ. Between the trimmed V and J ends, which lost 7 bases and 4 bases, there was a span of 25 bases. The CDR3 region has the DNA TGTGCCAGCACCTTCCTTTCCGGGACCCACGGGGGCACTGAAGCTTTCTTT. Translated, it gives CASTFLSGTHGGTEAFF.

V is TRBV6-4 and J is TRBJ2-1; 8 nucleotides line up with TRBD2. The germline CDR1 and CDR2 sequences are MRHNA and SNTAGT. J was trimmed by 4 bases and V by 0 bases; bases with no gene match: 5. The CDR3 sequence is 16 residues long. CDR3 sequence: CASSDSIRGGYNEQFF. CDR3 DNA sequence: TGTGCCAGCAGTGACTCTATTCGGGGGGGGTACAATGAGCAGTTCTTC.

This sequence joins TRBV5-4 and TRBJ1-3, with 7 bases identical to TRBD1. CDR1 is SGHNT, CDR2 YYREEE, per germline (reference sequence). Unmatched junction bases numbered 9, after V lost 4 bases and J lost 2 bases. CDR3 length equals 16 residues. The CDR3 sequence is CASSRRDRGTGNTIYF. The CDR3 bases are TGTGCCAGCAGCCGCCGGGACAGAGGAACTGGAAACACCATATATTTT.

The rearrangement joins TRBV7-8 to TRBJ1-2; 7 bases align to TRBD1. The germline gives CDR1 SGHVS, CDR2 FQNEAQ. The CDR3 runs to 17 residues. Trimming at V came to 0 bases and at J to 3 bases, leaving 10 bases not matched to a gene. CDR3 nucleotides: TGTGCCAGCAGCTTAGCGATTCGACAGGGACTAGACTATGGCTACACCTTC. It is translated as CASSLAIRQGLDYGYTF.

The chain is built from TRBV7-8 and TRBJ1-1; D unresolved. The V and J ends lost 6 bases and 5 bases respectively, with 13 bases between them. In germline, CDR1 is SGHVS, CDR2 FQNEAQ. The CDR3 covers 13 residues. The CDR3 sequence: CASRVGRRTEAFF. CDR3 sequence (DNA): TGTGCCAGCAGGGTGGGCCGACGGACTGAAGCTTTCTTT. The whole variable domain, filled in from reference TRBV7-8 and TRBJ1-1, reads GAGVSQSPRYKVAKRGQDVALRCDPISGHVSLFWYQQALGQGPEFLTYFQNEAQLDKSGLPSDRFFAERPEGSVSTLKIQRTQQEDSAVYLCASRVGRRTEAFFGQGTRLTVV.

This clone has more than one count but fewer than ten. The chain combines TRBV2 with TRBJ1-5; D is possibly TRBD1 (6 bases). Germline lookup yields CDR1 SNHLY and CDR2 FYNNEI. This CDR3 is built from 15 residues. V was pared by 1 base and J by 2 bases, with 9 bases between. The CDR3 DNA follows: TGTGCCAGCAGTGAAGGGGGGCCGCGCAATCAGCCCCAGCATTTT. This encodes CASSEGGPRNQPQHF.

The rearrangement links TRBV29-1 to TRBJ2-1, with TRBD2 identical over 11 bases. The CDR3 is 14 amino acids. The germline V gene has CDR1 SQVTM and CDR2 ANQGSEA. V trimming: 7 bases; J trimming: 3 bases; junction bases outside the gene matches: 5. The chain's CDR3 is CSAAGLADYNEQFF. For the CDR3, the DNA is TGCAGCGCCGCGGGACTAGCGGACTACAATGAGCAGTTCTTC.

Comment on this clone: The sample carries other DNA sequences with the same CDR3. This chain joins TRBV27 and TRBJ1-4; D unresolved. The V gene's germline CDR1 is MNHEY and CDR2 SMNVEV (reference sequence). The CDR3 is 13 amino acids. Trimming left V 3 bases short and J 7 bases short, with 9 bases between. CDR3 protein: CASSFSGFEKLFF. The CDR3 DNA follows: TGTGCCAGCAGTTTTTCAGGTTTTGAAAAACTGTTTTTT.

By share, this clone counts as medium-sized. The chain carries TRBV7-6 and TRBJ1-5, with D unresolved. Germline lookup yields CDR1 SGHVS and CDR2 FNYEAQ. This CDR3 region has 16 residues. V was cut by 5 bases and J by 0 bases, with 14 bases left in between. CDR3 nucleotides: TGTGCCAGCAGCGAAGGCGGGGTTAATAGCAATCAGCCCCAGCATTTT. Protein sequence: CASSEGGVNSNQPQHF.

The chain links TRBV18 to TRBJ2-4, with D possibly being TRBD1 (6 bases). Trimming pared 4 bases from V and 1 base from J, leaving 23 bases between. Germline V gene sequence: CDR1 KGHSH, CDR2 LQKENI. The CDR3 has 19 amino acids. Written as DNA, the CDR3 is TGTGCCAGCTCACTTCGTAGGGACACGGCTCTGGTTGCCAAAAACATTCAGTACTTC. It translates to CASSLRRDTALVAKNIQYF.

The chain uses TRBV18 and TRBJ1-1, with 7 bases that match TRBD1. This CDR3 region has 14 residues. Germline-derived CDR1 and CDR2 are KGHSH and LQKENI. The V and J ends lost 5 bases and 6 bases, in that order; junction bases with no gene match: 9. This chain's CDR3 is CASSDLKDRPEAFF. The DNA of the CDR3 is TGTGCCAGCTCAGACCTCAAGGACAGGCCTGAAGCTTTCTTT.

The genes are TRBV6-6 and TRBJ2-1, with D unresolved. The germline V gene has CDR1 MNHNY and CDR2 SVGAGI (reference sequence). The CDR3 has 15 residues. Trimming pared 5 bases from V and 3 bases from J, leaving 14 bases between. CDR3 protein: CASSPVPPYYNEQFF. CDR3 sequence (DNA): TGTGCCAGCAGTCCCGTTCCCCCGTACTACAATGAGCAGTTCTTC.

This clone has just one count. The chain joins TRBV7-9 to TRBJ2-2; D uncertain. With 4 bases removed from V and 5 bases from J, the gap between germline ends came to 8 bases. CDR1 is SEHNR, CDR2 FQNEAQ, per germline (reference sequence). This CDR3 comprises 13 residues. The CDR3 bases are TGTGCCAGCAGCTCTACTTGGACCGGGGAGCTGTTTTTT. Encoded protein: CASSSTWTGELFF.